The subject of this entry is one TCR beta chain. The CDR3 covers 17 residues. V shed 5 bases and J 1 base; nucleotides not matched to a gene: 12. Germline lookup yields CDR1 SGHVS and CDR2 FQNEAQ. The sample belongs to a study of brain T cells in children with intractable seizures. The method was immunoSEQ multiplex PCR; TCRdb's version includes in-frame clones alone and lacks a portion of them. The sample holds under 150,000 clones, 90% to 95% seen once. The sample consisted of peripheral blood, taken at surgery. The chain links TRBV7-8 to TRBJ1-1; 8 nucleotides match TRBD1. The clonotype originates from a boy younger than two with hemimegalencephaly and intractable seizures. CDR3 residues: CASSMVPGQVWNTEAFF. The CDR3 DNA sequence: TGTGCCAGCAGCATGGTCCCGGGACAGGTTTGGAACACTGAAGCTTTCTTT.